The present TCR beta chain was sequenced within a study of monozygotic twins with inflammatory bowel disease. Total RNA, at roughly 3,400 ng, went into every TCR library. The unique tags termed UMIs, each holding a 6-nucleotide sample barcode, were added by means of template switching. TCRdb reanalyzed the 5' RACE reads and collapses them to one entry per CDR3 protein, without DNA. This sample's clone table lists approximately 330,000 distinct CDR3 sequences. As to this clonotype: No antigen is known for it.

Germline values: CDR1 SGHTA, CDR2 FQGNSA. CDR3 length: 15 amino acids. General study results and limits: Immunosuppressive treatments differing between patients may have added repertoire variability. Healthy twins shared more clonotypes with others than IBD patients, most markedly active ones.

This receptor was identified in a human donor with ulcerative colitis or Crohn's disease, or a healthy co-twin of an affected twin (not recorded which). Sequenced sample: blood. This sequence joins TRBV7-2 and TRBJ2-5; as DNA is missing, the TRBD2 call by TCRdb cannot be tested. The CDR3: CASSYTSGGQETQYF.